Detailed here is one T cell receptor beta chain. The data were produced by immunoSEQ multiplex PCR, yet TCRdb's version contains in-frame clones alone and is incomplete. The table shows approximately 28,000 clones, with roughly 90% occurring only once. This sample is drawn from a study of T cells in localized non-small cell lung cancer. The CDR3 is 19 residues long. The germline CDR1 and CDR2 sequences are SGDLS and YYNGEE. Unmatched junction bases numbered 10, after V lost 3 bases and J lost 0 bases. The V and J genes are TRBV9 and TRBJ2-2, with 11 bases fitting TRBD2. The receptor was derived from a woman aged 40 to 75 with stage III lung adenocarcinoma. The sample was peripheral blood mononuclear cells, taken before any cancer treatment. Here the CDR3 reads CASSGYSGGAGSNTGELFF. The DNA of the CDR3 is TGTGCCAGCAGCGGCTATAGCGGGGGGGCCGGTTCGAACACCGGGGAGCTGTTTTTT.